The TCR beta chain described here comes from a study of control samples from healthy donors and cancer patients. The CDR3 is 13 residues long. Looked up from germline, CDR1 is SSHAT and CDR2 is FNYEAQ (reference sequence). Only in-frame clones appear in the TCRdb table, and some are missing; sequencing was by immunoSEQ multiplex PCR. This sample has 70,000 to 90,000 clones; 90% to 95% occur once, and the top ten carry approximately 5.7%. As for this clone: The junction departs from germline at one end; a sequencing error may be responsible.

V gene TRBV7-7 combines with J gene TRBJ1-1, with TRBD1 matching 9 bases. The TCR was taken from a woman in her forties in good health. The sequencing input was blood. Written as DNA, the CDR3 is TGTGCTAGCAGCCGAGACAGGGGGGGTGAAGCTTTCTTT. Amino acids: CASSRDRGGEAFF.